Listed below are T cell receptor beta chains from one sample, sequenced in a study of T-cell memory formation after mild COVID-19. One entry per CDR3 protein, called by TCRdb with MiXCR from the 5' RACE reads. Of a few hundred thousand distinct CDR3 sequences listed, 28% are singletons. The sequenced sample was PBMCs or a T cell subset sorted from them (not recorded which). Source of these receptors: an adult woman who had mild COVID-19 (a few samples of this study predate the infection). Cell type and time point are not known. Each CDR3 is given with its conserved first and last residue. A D gene is named only where the DNA matches it firmly. Some rows mark clone size as missing; the rest say once, few, many or name a class of expanded clone.

j_call	d_call	v_call	clone_size	cdr3_aa	cdr3_nt
TRBJ2-7	TRBD2	TRBV20-1	.	CSANSGHSGYEQYF	TGCAGTGCTAACTCCGGCCATAGCGGGTACGAGCAGTACTTC
TRBJ2-5	.	TRBV5-1	few	CASKADETQYF	TGCGCCAGCAAAGCGGACGAGACCCAGTACTTC
TRBJ1-2	.	TRBV7-9	few	CASSLNRDYGYTF	TGTGCCAGCAGCTTAAACAGGGACTATGGCTACACCTTC
TRBJ2-3	.	TRBV2	many	CASSFLPTDTQYF	TGTGCCAGCAGTTTCCTCCCCACAGATACGCAGTATTTT
TRBJ1-1	.	TRBV7-9	.	CASSLIFGATEAFF	TGTGCCAGCAGCTTAATTTTCGGTGCCACTGAAGCTTTCTTT
TRBJ2-7	.	TRBV27	.	CASSPRGLEQYF	TGTGCCAGCAGTCCCCGGGGGCTCGAGCAGTACTTC
TRBJ2-7	TRBD1	TRBV18	once	CASSPWTGDEQYF	TGTGCCAGCTCACCGTGGACAGGGGACGAGCAGTACTTC
TRBJ2-3	.	TRBV27	few	CASSLRGLFTDTQYF	TGTGCCAGCAGTTTAAGGGGCCTATTCACAGATACGCAGTATTTT
TRBJ2-7	TRBD2	TRBV20-1	.	CSASLAGGKIGSSYEQYF	TGCAGTGCTAGTTTAGCGGGGGGAAAGATCGGAAGCTCCTACGAGCAGTACTTC
TRBJ2-3	TRBD2	TRBV5-1	few	CASSQTRGLAVIDTQYF	TGCGCCAGCAGCCAAACCCGGGGACTAGCGGTGATAGATACGCAGTATTTT
TRBJ1-1	TRBD1	TRBV7-8	few	CASSLESRNRQGWDTEAFF	TGTGCCAGCAGCTTAGAATCTAGGAACAGACAGGGATGGGACACTGAAGCTTTCTTT
TRBJ2-7	TRBD2	TRBV7-8	.	CASSTGTSGYEQYF	TGTGCCAGCAGCACCGGGACTAGCGGGTACGAGCAGTACTTC
TRBJ2-2	.	TRBV20-1	few	CSARKGSRQTGELFF	TGCAGTGCTAGGAAGGGGTCGCGGCAGACCGGGGAGCTGTTTTTT
TRBJ2-2	TRBD1	TRBV6-5	.	CASSRDRPPIIGELFF	TGTGCCAGCAGTCGGGACAGGCCTCCGATTATCGGGGAGCTGTTTTTT
TRBJ1-4	.	TRBV9	.	CASGRGSLNEKLFF	TGTGCCAGCGGAAGAGGGTCCCTAAATGAAAAACTGTTTTTT
TRBJ1-5	.	TRBV7-9	few	CASSYVSAHSNQPQHF	TGTGCCAGCAGCTACGTATCCGCACATAGCAATCAGCCCCAGCATTTT
TRBJ2-1	.	TRBV7-2	.	CASSPQTDYNEQFF	TGTGCCAGCAGCCCCCAGACGGATTACAATGAGCAGTTCTTC
TRBJ1-1	.	TRBV7-9	many	CASSLYRTENTEAFF	TGTGCCAGCAGCTTATACCGGACAGAGAACACTGAAGCTTTCTTT
TRBJ2-5	.	TRBV18	many	CASSPPSGTQYF	TGTGCCAGCTCACCACCCTCGGGGACCCAGTACTTC
TRBJ2-7	.	TRBV5-1	few	CASSLGPRNQVHEQYF	TGCGCCAGCAGCCTCGGGCCTCGCAACCAGGTCCACGAGCAGTACTTC
TRBJ2-3	.	TRBV3-1	.	CASSQTKSSYTDTQYF	TGTGCCAGCAGCCAAACCAAATCAAGCTACACAGATACGCAGTATTTT
TRBJ2-1	.	TRBV5-6	.	CASSLGRGRAYNEQFF	TGTGCCAGCAGCTTGGGTCGGGGTCGGGCCTACAATGAGCAGTTCTTC
TRBJ1-2	.	TRBV28	few	CASSLQPNYGYTF	TGTGCCAGCAGTTTACAGCCCAACTATGGCTACACCTTC
TRBJ2-7	.	TRBV20-1	many	CSASQGLGSSYEQYF	TGCAGTGCCTCCCAGGGACTGGGGAGCTCCTACGAGCAGTACTTC
TRBJ2-7	.	TRBV7-6	few	CASSTTGPFGEQYF	TGTGCCAGCAGTACAACCGGGCCCTTCGGAGAGCAGTACTTC
TRBJ1-1	.	TRBV6-6	.	CASSYIVVGVRTEAFF	TGTGCCAGCAGTTACATAGTGGTGGGGGTACGAACTGAAGCTTTCTTT
TRBJ1-6	.	TRBV2	.	CASSEDDVNSPLHF	TGTGCCAGCAGTGAAGACGATGTTAATTCACCCCTCCACTTT
TRBJ2-7	TRBD2	TRBV4-3	.	CASSQGPGLSYEQYF	TGCGCCAGCAGCCAGGGACCGGGACTATCCTACGAGCAGTACTTC
TRBJ1-3	.	TRBV19	.	CASSTSTTGRDTIYF	TGTGCCAGTAGTACCAGTACCACTGGAAGGGACACCATATATTTT
TRBJ1-1	.	TRBV18	few	CASSSGNLNTEAFF	TGTGCCAGCTCATCCGGGAATTTGAACACTGAAGCTTTCTTT
TRBJ2-5	.	TRBV7-9	.	CASSSSVWIQETQYF	TGTGCCAGCAGCTCATCGGTCTGGATTCAAGAGACCCAGTACTTC
TRBJ2-6	TRBD1	TRBV18	.	CASSGTAGANVLTF	TGTGCCAGCTCCGGGACAGCTGGGGCCAACGTCCTGACTTTC
TRBJ1-2	.	TRBV25-1	few	CASSKTGTIYGYTF	TGTGCCAGCAGTAAGACAGGAACGATCTATGGCTACACCTTC
TRBJ1-1	.	TRBV5-5	.	CASSLSGRRLRDTEAFF	TGTGCCAGCAGCCTGTCAGGGAGGAGATTGCGAGACACTGAAGCTTTCTTT
TRBJ1-1	.	TRBV25-1	.	CASSEYNQAGTEAFF	TGTGCCAGCAGTGAATATAACCAGGCTGGCACTGAAGCTTTCTTT
TRBJ2-7	.	TRBV4-2	.	CASRTSSPYEQYF	TGTGCCAGCAGAACCAGTTCCCCCTACGAGCAGTACTTC
TRBJ1-1	.	TRBV7-8	.	CASSRAMVVAEAFF	TGTGCCAGCAGCCGCGCTATGGTTGTCGCTGAAGCTTTCTTT
TRBJ1-1	TRBD1	TRBV18	many	CASQQGRNTEAFF	TGTGCCAGCCAACAGGGGAGGAACACTGAAGCTTTCTTT
TRBJ1-4	TRBD1	TRBV12-3/TRBV12-4	.	CASRETGGTNEKLFF	TGTGCCAGCAGGGAAACAGGGGGCACTAATGAAAAACTGTTTTTT
TRBJ1-1	.	TRBV29-1	few	CSVTFAEAFF	TGCAGCGTGACATTCGCTGAAGCTTTCTTT
TRBJ2-7	.	TRBV4-3	.	CASSQDLRRVNGEQYF	TGCGCCAGCAGCCAAGATTTGCGAAGGGTCAATGGCGAGCAGTACTTC
TRBJ2-7	TRBD2	TRBV4-2	.	CASSQTSGTSYEQYF	TGTGCCAGCAGCCAGACTAGCGGCACCTCCTACGAGCAGTACTTC
TRBJ2-7	TRBD1	TRBV12-3/TRBV12-4	many	CASSHGQGYEQYF	TGTGCCAGCAGTCATGGACAGGGCTACGAGCAGTACTTC
TRBJ2-4	.	TRBV29-1	many	CSVVLGADIQYF	TGCAGCGTTGTTCTGGGGGCAGACATTCAGTACTTC
TRBJ1-5	.	TRBV19	.	CASSIELGNQPQHF	TGTGCCAGTAGTATCGAGTTGGGCAATCAGCCCCAGCATTTT
TRBJ2-7	TRBD2	TRBV5-1	.	CASSYSGTGYEQYF	TGCGCCAGCAGCTATAGCGGGACGGGGTACGAGCAGTACTTC
TRBJ2-2	TRBD2	TRBV4-3	few	CASSQFSLAGTNTGELFF	TGCGCCAGCAGCCAGTTCTCTCTAGCGGGAACGAACACCGGGGAGCTGTTTTTT
TRBJ1-4	.	TRBV6-5	.	CASSQGRAEKLFF	TGTGCCAGCAGTCAGGGAAGGGCCGAAAAACTGTTTTTT
TRBJ2-7	.	TRBV29-1	.	CSAAGSSWYEQYF	TGCAGCGCCGCGGGCAGTAGTTGGTACGAGCAGTACTTC
TRBJ1-1	.	TRBV20-1	.	CSASSGPRSGRAEAFF	TGCAGTGCTAGTTCGGGGCCTCGGTCGGGGCGCGCTGAAGCTTTCTTT
TRBJ2-7	TRBD2	TRBV7-2	.	CASSFNGGSYEQYF	TGTGCCAGCAGCTTTAACGGGGGGTCCTACGAGCAGTACTTC
TRBJ2-7	.	TRBV24-1	few	CATSDFGGGEQYF	TGTGCCACCAGTGATTTTGGGGGTGGCGAGCAGTACTTC